This T cell receptor (beta chain) is from a study of blood T cells in healthy people across ages. Study-level findings and limits: Naive T cell percentage and TCR beta diversity correlated strongly. Unsorted PBMC material precluded a definitive naive versus antigen-experienced comparison.

With 7 bases removed from V and 7 bases from J, the gap between germline ends came to 16 bases. This CDR3 has 12 amino acids. CDR1 and CDR2 (germline): SQVTM, ANQGSEA. A second PCR, run for about 6 to 11 cycles, used a sample-barcoded 5' primer plus a J-beta primer mix. Every molecule of cDNA carried a tag from a template-switch adaptor with 12 random nucleotides. TCRdb ran MiXCR on the 5' RACE reads and lists one entry per CDR3 protein. Of just under 550,000 distinct CDR3 sequences in the sample, more than 20% were seen once. Worth noting for this clonotype: The antigen is unknown. One base away lies a much larger clone, so this may be a sequencing read error.

Total RNA, at least 6 micrograms per sample, was extracted from PBMCs. The sample was also linked to a second study, of T cells of mothers and their children.

The rearrangement uses TRBV29-1 and TRBJ2-5; possible D gene TRBD1, 6 bases. The sequenced material came from blood. This clonotype originated in a boy younger than 18 in good health. The DNA for the CDR3 is TGCAGCGGCACTACGGAAGGGGGGACCCAGTACTTC. It codes for CSGTTEGGTQYF.